A selection of T cell receptor beta chains follows, all from one sample in a study of cytomegalovirus exposure and HLA in healthy donors. Clones were read by immunoSEQ multiplex PCR, and TCRdb kept only the in-frame ones, dropping some. The data hold roughly 100,000 clones, with roughly 80% observed a single time. Specimen: PBMCs. The receptors originated from a man aged 30 to 45 in good health and CMV-seropositive. CDR3s include the opening cysteine and the closing phenylalanine or tryptophan. Fields, in order: V gene, J gene, clone size, D gene, CDR3 protein, CDR3 DNA. D genes are given only for firm matches. Clone size is given for some rows only: seen once, a few or many times, or a class if the clone is expanded.

V gene: TRBV19
J gene: TRBJ1-4
clone size: once
D gene: TRBD1
CDR3 protein: CASSGTGNEKLFF
CDR3 DNA: TGTGCCAGTAGCGGGACAGGGAATGAAAAACTGTTTTTT

V gene: TRBV6-1
J gene: TRBJ1-1
clone size: .
D gene: TRBD1
CDR3 protein: CASSVDRGTRSEAFF
CDR3 DNA: TGTGCCAGCAGTGTCGACAGGGGAACCAGGTCTGAAGCTTTCTTT

V gene: TRBV7-9
J gene: TRBJ2-7
clone size: once
D gene: .
CDR3 protein: CASSLNYRFAGKNEQYF
CDR3 DNA: TGTGCCAGCAGCTTAAACTACAGGTTCGCGGGGAAGAACGAGCAGTACTTC

V gene: TRBV6-4
J gene: TRBJ1-1
clone size: .
D gene: TRBD1
CDR3 protein: CASSDTDRGTEAFF
CDR3 DNA: TGTGCCAGCAGTGACACAGACAGGGGGACTGAAGCTTTCTTT

V gene: TRBV18
J gene: TRBJ1-2
clone size: .
D gene: .
CDR3 protein: CASSPSGTHNGYTF
CDR3 DNA: TGTGCCAGCTCACCGTCCGGGACTCACAATGGCTACACCTTC

V gene: TRBV28
J gene: TRBJ2-6
clone size: .
D gene: TRBD1
CDR3 protein: CASSPGGGGANVLTF
CDR3 DNA: TGTGCCAGCAGCCCAGGGGGCGGTGGGGCCAACGTCCTGACTTTC

V gene: TRBV19
J gene: TRBJ2-7
clone size: .
D gene: TRBD1
CDR3 protein: CASTKTGYHEQYF
CDR3 DNA: TGTGCCAGTACGAAGACAGGGTACCACGAGCAGTACTTC

V gene: TRBV6-1
J gene: TRBJ1-6
clone size: .
D gene: .
CDR3 protein: CASSPKQALNSPLHF
CDR3 DNA: TGTGCCAGCAGCCCCAAACAGGCTCTTAATTCGCCCCTCCACTTT

V gene: TRBV5-1
J gene: TRBJ1-1
clone size: few
D gene: TRBD1
CDR3 protein: CASSPGQMNTEAFF
CDR3 DNA: TGCGCCAGCAGCCCGGGACAGATGAACACTGAAGCTTTCTTT

V gene: TRBV14
J gene: TRBJ1-4
clone size: .
D gene: .
CDR3 protein: CASSQDRGRVAEKLFF
CDR3 DNA: TGTGCCAGCAGCCAAGATCGCGGCAGGGTTGCTGAAAAACTGTTTTTT

V gene: TRBV28
J gene: TRBJ2-7
clone size: .
D gene: TRBD2
CDR3 protein: CASSLRTSGGEQYF
CDR3 DNA: TGTGCCAGCAGTCTTCGGACTAGCGGGGGCGAGCAGTACTTC

V gene: TRBV27
J gene: TRBJ1-4
clone size: .
D gene: TRBD1
CDR3 protein: CASSPGQGSDEKLFF
CDR3 DNA: TGTGCCAGCAGTCCCGGACAGGGGTCGGATGAAAAACTGTTTTTT

V gene: TRBV19
J gene: TRBJ2-4
clone size: .
D gene: .
CDR3 protein: CASSGGGDIQYF
CDR3 DNA: TGTGCCAGTAGTGGAGGGGGGGACATTCAGTACTTC

V gene: TRBV19
J gene: TRBJ1-5
clone size: .
D gene: .
CDR3 protein: CASSIALPGQPQHF
CDR3 DNA: TGTGCCAGTAGTATAGCTCTCCCGGGGCAGCCCCAGCATTTT

V gene: TRBV6-1
J gene: TRBJ1-2
clone size: .
D gene: .
CDR3 protein: CASSDFIPNYGYTF
CDR3 DNA: TGTGCCAGCAGTGATTTTATCCCCAACTATGGCTACACCTTC

V gene: TRBV25-1
J gene: TRBJ1-2
clone size: .
D gene: .
CDR3 protein: CASKGIYGYSF
CDR3 DNA: TGTGCCAGTAAGGGGATCTATGGCTACTCCTTC

V gene: TRBV6-1
J gene: TRBJ1-6
clone size: .
D gene: TRBD1
CDR3 protein: CASTERDSLNSPLHF
CDR3 DNA: TGTGCCAGTACCGAAAGGGACAGCTTAAACTCACCCCTCCACTTT

V gene: TRBV6-6
J gene: TRBJ2-3
clone size: few
D gene: .
CDR3 protein: CASSYRGRPDTQYF
CDR3 DNA: TGTGCCAGCAGTTACCGCGGGCGACCAGATACGCAGTATTTT

V gene: TRBV6-5
J gene: TRBJ2-7
clone size: .
D gene: .
CDR3 protein: CASSYAPGASYEQYF
CDR3 DNA: TGTGCCAGCAGTTACGCGCCAGGGGCCTCCTACGAGCAGTACTTC

V gene: TRBV5-1
J gene: TRBJ2-7
clone size: .
D gene: TRBD1
CDR3 protein: CASSLGTGGVQYF
CDR3 DNA: TGCGCCAGCAGCTTGGGGACAGGGGGCGTGCAGTACTTC

V gene: TRBV2
J gene: TRBJ1-2
clone size: .
D gene: .
CDR3 protein: CASSVDTDYGYTF
CDR3 DNA: TGTGCCAGCAGTGTAGACACGGACTATGGCTACACCTTC

V gene: TRBV15
J gene: TRBJ2-1
clone size: .
D gene: TRBD1
CDR3 protein: CATSSLRGRSNEQFF
CDR3 DNA: TGTGCCACCAGCAGCCTCAGGGGGCGCAGCAATGAGCAGTTCTTC

V gene: TRBV10-3
J gene: TRBJ1-4
clone size: .
D gene: .
CDR3 protein: CAISEVAGASTNEKLFF
CDR3 DNA: TGTGCCATCAGTGAGGTGGCGGGGGCCTCAACTAATGAAAAACTGTTTTTT

V gene: TRBV7-8
J gene: TRBJ1-1
clone size: .
D gene: .
CDR3 protein: CASSLRVQQARPIEAFF
CDR3 DNA: TGTGCCAGCAGCTTAAGAGTCCAACAGGCCCGTCCAATAGAAGCTTTCTTT

V gene: TRBV19
J gene: TRBJ1-1
clone size: once
D gene: .
CDR3 protein: CASTQWEATEAFF
CDR3 DNA: TGTGCCAGTACTCAGTGGGAGGCCACTGAAGCTTTCTTT

V gene: TRBV19
J gene: TRBJ1-1
clone size: .
D gene: .
CDR3 protein: CASLPGSRGITEAFF
CDR3 DNA: TGTGCCAGCCTTCCTGGAAGCAGGGGCATCACTGAAGCTTTCTTT

V gene: TRBV10-3
J gene: TRBJ2-7
clone size: once
D gene: .
CDR3 protein: CAISVGAGRYEQYF
CDR3 DNA: TGTGCCATCAGTGTGGGTGCAGGGCGCTACGAGCAGTACTTC

V gene: TRBV4-2
J gene: TRBJ2-3
clone size: .
D gene: .
CDR3 protein: CASSQSVGGGGTDTQYF
CDR3 DNA: TGTGCCAGCAGCCAGTCCGTGGGGGGGGGCGGGACAGATACGCAGTATTTT

V gene: TRBV2
J gene: TRBJ2-7
clone size: .
D gene: TRBD2
CDR3 protein: CASAPGTSGGEQYF
CDR3 DNA: TGTGCCAGCGCCCCCGGGACTAGCGGGGGCGAGCAGTACTTC

V gene: TRBV4-1
J gene: TRBJ1-3
clone size: .
D gene: .
CDR3 protein: CASSPPGEAKSSGNTIYF
CDR3 DNA: TGCGCCAGCAGCCCACCCGGGGAGGCCAAGAGCTCTGGAAACACCATATATTTT

V gene: TRBV21-1
J gene: TRBJ2-1
clone size: .
D gene: .
CDR3 protein: CASSKIASGGSYNEQFF
CDR3 DNA: TGTGCCAGCAGCAAAATAGCCAGCGGGGGTTCCTACAATGAGCAGTTCTTC

V gene: TRBV5-1
J gene: TRBJ2-3
clone size: .
D gene: .
CDR3 protein: CASSPSGSRDTQYF
CDR3 DNA: TGCGCCAGCAGCCCGAGCGGGTCGCGTGATACGCAGTATTTT

V gene: TRBV19
J gene: TRBJ2-3
clone size: .
D gene: TRBD2
CDR3 protein: CASSPRVAGSTDTQYF
CDR3 DNA: TGTGCCAGTAGTCCCCGGGTAGCGGGGAGCACAGATACGCAGTATTTT

V gene: TRBV19
J gene: TRBJ1-4
clone size: .
D gene: .
CDR3 protein: CASSASVRATNEKLFF
CDR3 DNA: TGTGCCAGTAGCGCATCGGTCAGGGCAACTAATGAAAAACTGTTTTTT

V gene: TRBV29-1
J gene: TRBJ2-5
clone size: .
D gene: TRBD1
CDR3 protein: CSVATGGRGEETQYF
CDR3 DNA: TGCAGCGTTGCGACAGGGGGCCGAGGGGAAGAGACCCAGTACTTC

V gene: TRBV5-1
J gene: TRBJ1-5
clone size: .
D gene: .
CDR3 protein: CASSFGPLGNQPQHF
CDR3 DNA: TGCGCCAGCAGCTTTGGCCCTCTTGGCAATCAGCCCCAGCATTTT

V gene: TRBV5-1
J gene: TRBJ1-1
clone size: few
D gene: .
CDR3 protein: CASSPRGGDTEAFF
CDR3 DNA: TGCGCCAGCAGCCCCCGGGGGGGGGACACTGAAGCTTTCTTT

V gene: TRBV5-6
J gene: TRBJ1-2
clone size: .
D gene: .
CDR3 protein: CASSRGGDYGYTF
CDR3 DNA: TGTGCCAGCAGCCGGGGAGGGGACTATGGCTACACCTTC

V gene: TRBV4-3
J gene: TRBJ2-6
clone size: .
D gene: .
CDR3 protein: CASSRDNSGANVLTF
CDR3 DNA: TGCGCCAGCAGCCGAGATAACTCTGGGGCCAACGTCCTGACTTTC

V gene: TRBV28
J gene: TRBJ1-2
clone size: .
D gene: .
CDR3 protein: CASKTGGGEDYGYTF
CDR3 DNA: TGTGCCAGCAAGACCGGGGGAGGGGAGGACTATGGCTACACCTTC

V gene: TRBV6-6
J gene: TRBJ2-5
clone size: .
D gene: .
CDR3 protein: CASDPGYQETQYF
CDR3 DNA: TGTGCCAGCGACCCAGGGTACCAAGAGACCCAGTACTTC

V gene: TRBV5-4
J gene: TRBJ1-1
clone size: .
D gene: TRBD1
CDR3 protein: CASSSETGRTEAFF
CDR3 DNA: TGTGCCAGCAGCTCGGAGACAGGGCGCACTGAAGCTTTCTTT

V gene: TRBV30
J gene: TRBJ1-5
clone size: .
D gene: .
CDR3 protein: CAWSARVSNQPQHF
CDR3 DNA: TGTGCCTGGAGTGCGAGGGTGAGCAATCAGCCCCAGCATTTT

V gene: TRBV25-1
J gene: TRBJ1-1
clone size: .
D gene: .
CDR3 protein: CASYAGGGNTEAFF
CDR3 DNA: TGTGCCAGCTACGCAGGTGGAGGGAACACTGAAGCTTTCTTT

V gene: TRBV7-9
J gene: TRBJ2-3
clone size: .
D gene: .
CDR3 protein: CASSLSSLLADTQYF
CDR3 DNA: TGTGCCAGCAGCTTAAGCTCACTGTTAGCAGATACGCAGTATTTT

V gene: TRBV28
J gene: TRBJ2-2
clone size: .
D gene: TRBD2
CDR3 protein: CASSSGLAGANGELFF
CDR3 DNA: TGTGCCAGCAGTTCCGGACTAGCGGGGGCTAACGGGGAGCTGTTTTTT

V gene: TRBV10-3
J gene: TRBJ1-6
clone size: .
D gene: .
CDR3 protein: CAISSGSSDSPLHF
CDR3 DNA: TGTGCCATCAGTTCCGGGAGCTCGGATTCACCCCTCCACTTT

V gene: TRBV27
J gene: TRBJ2-2
clone size: .
D gene: TRBD2
CDR3 protein: CASSLSPTSGGVSGELFF
CDR3 DNA: TGTGCCAGCAGTTTATCACCGACTAGCGGGGGAGTGAGCGGGGAGCTGTTTTTT

V gene: TRBV30
J gene: TRBJ2-7
clone size: .
D gene: .
CDR3 protein: CAWDTGSSYEQYF
CDR3 DNA: TGTGCCTGGGACACAGGGTCATCCTACGAGCAGTACTTC

V gene: TRBV2
J gene: TRBJ1-4
clone size: .
D gene: .
CDR3 protein: CATSRAGIGEKLFF
CDR3 DNA: TGTGCCACCTCGAGGGCGGGTATAGGTGAAAAACTGTTTTTT

V gene: TRBV4-1
J gene: TRBJ2-7
clone size: .
D gene: .
CDR3 protein: CASSQALTKQGKGYEQYF
CDR3 DNA: TGCGCCAGCAGCCAAGCACTCACTAAACAGGGCAAAGGCTACGAGCAGTACTTC

V gene: TRBV4-2
J gene: TRBJ1-2
clone size: few
D gene: .
CDR3 protein: CASSQDLGLVGNYGYTF
CDR3 DNA: TGTGCCAGCAGCCAAGATTTGGGACTTGTCGGAAACTATGGCTACACCTTC